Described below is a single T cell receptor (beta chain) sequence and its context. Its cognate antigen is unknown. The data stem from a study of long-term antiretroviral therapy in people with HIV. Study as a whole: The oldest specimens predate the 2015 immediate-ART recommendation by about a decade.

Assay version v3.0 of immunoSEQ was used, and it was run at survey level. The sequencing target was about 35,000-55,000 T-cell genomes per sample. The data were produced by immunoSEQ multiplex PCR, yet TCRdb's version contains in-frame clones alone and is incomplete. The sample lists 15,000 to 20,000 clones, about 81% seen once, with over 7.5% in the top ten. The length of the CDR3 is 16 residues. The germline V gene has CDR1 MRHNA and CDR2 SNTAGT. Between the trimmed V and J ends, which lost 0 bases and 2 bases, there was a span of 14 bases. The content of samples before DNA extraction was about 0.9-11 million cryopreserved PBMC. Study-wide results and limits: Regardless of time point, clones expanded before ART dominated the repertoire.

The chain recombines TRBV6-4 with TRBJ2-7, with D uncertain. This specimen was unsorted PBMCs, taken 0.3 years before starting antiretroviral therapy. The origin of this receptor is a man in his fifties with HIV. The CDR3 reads CASSDSFIKHPYEQYF. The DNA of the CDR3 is TGTGCCAGCAGTGACTCGTTTATTAAGCACCCCTACGAGCAGTACTTC.